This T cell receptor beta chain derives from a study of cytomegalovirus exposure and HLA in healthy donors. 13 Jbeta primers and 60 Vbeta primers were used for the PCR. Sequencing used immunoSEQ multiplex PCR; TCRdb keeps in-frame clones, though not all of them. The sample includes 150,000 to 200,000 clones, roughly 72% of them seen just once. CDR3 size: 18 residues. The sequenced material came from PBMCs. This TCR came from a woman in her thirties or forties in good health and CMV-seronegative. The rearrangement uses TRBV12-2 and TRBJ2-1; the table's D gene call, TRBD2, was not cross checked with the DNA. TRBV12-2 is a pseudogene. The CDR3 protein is CASRLAVHGGPEANEQFF. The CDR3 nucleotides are TGTGCAAGTCGCTTAGCGGTGCATGGAGGGCCTGAAGCCAATGAGCAGTTCTTC.